These T cell receptor beta chains were read from a single sample in a study of regulatory and conventional T cells in RAG deficiency. The method was immunoSEQ multiplex PCR; TCRdb's version includes in-frame clones alone and lacks a portion of them. This table holds tens of thousands of clones, about nine tenths found once. Separately, the same data were catalogued under a study of regulatory T cells.

The material sequenced was Tregs sorted from blood. The origin of the receptors is a human donor in good health. The CDR3 runs from the conserved cysteine through the conserved F or W. Each record gives: J gene, V gene, CDR3 length, clone size, D gene, CDR3 protein, CDR3 DNA. A D gene is named only where the DNA matches it firmly. Clone size is not always given. Where it is, it says once, few, many or a class for expanded clones.

J: TRBJ1-4
V: TRBV27
length: 14
size: .
D: .
CDR3: CASSFRAANEKLFF
DNA: TGTGCCAGCAGTTTCCGGGCGGCTAATGAAAAACTGTTTTTT

J: TRBJ2-7
V: TRBV5-6
length: 15
size: .
D: .
CDR3: CASSSFGGRLFEQYF
DNA: TGTGCCAGCAGCTCGTTCGGGGGGCGTCTCTTCGAGCAGTACTTC

J: TRBJ2-2
V: TRBV6-5
length: 14
size: .
D: .
CDR3: CASSYRDNTGELFF
DNA: TGTGCCAGCAGTTACCGGGACAACACCGGGGAGCTGTTTTTT

J: TRBJ1-5
V: TRBV19
length: 17
size: .
D: .
CDR3: CASSIRPLGVSNQPQHF
DNA: TGTGCCAGTAGTATACGGCCTCTTGGGGTGAGCAATCAGCCCCAGCATTTT

J: TRBJ2-3
V: TRBV7-9
length: 15
size: .
D: .
CDR3: CASRNVLIRTDTQYF
DNA: TGTGCCAGCAGAAACGTCCTTATACGGACAGATACGCAGTATTTT

J: TRBJ1-3
V: TRBV7-2
length: 17
size: few
D: .
CDR3: CASSLVWSGEDGNTIYF
DNA: TGTGCCAGCAGCTTAGTTTGGTCAGGGGAGGATGGAAACACCATATATTTT

J: TRBJ2-1
V: TRBV7-9
length: 16
size: once
D: .
CDR3: CASSNPRAGIYNEQFF
DNA: TGTGCCAGCAGCAATCCCCGAGCAGGGATATACAATGAGCAGTTCTTC

J: TRBJ2-5
V: TRBV12-5
length: 15
size: .
D: TRBD1
CDR3: CASGLRDRGKETQYF
DNA: TGTGCTAGTGGTCTCCGGGACAGGGGGAAAGAGACCCAGTACTTC

J: TRBJ1-4
V: TRBV5-6
length: 13
size: .
D: .
CDR3: CASNSRMTGHRKF
DNA: TGTGCCAGCAACTCTCGAATGACCGGGCACAGGAAATTT

J: TRBJ1-2
V: TRBV6-4
length: 18
size: .
D: TRBD1
CDR3: CASGKSPRDRGGNYGYTF
DNA: TGTGCCAGCGGTAAATCTCCCAGGGACAGGGGGGGAAACTATGGCTACACCTTC

J: TRBJ1-4
V: TRBV27
length: 15
size: few
D: TRBD1
CDR3: CASSLRTGVNEKLFF
DNA: TGTGCCAGCAGTTTACGTACAGGGGTTAATGAAAAACTGTTTTTT

J: TRBJ2-7
V: TRBV25-1
length: 14
size: .
D: .
CDR3: CATCRAGDSGEQYF
DNA: TGTGCCACCTGCCGAGCAGGGGATTCGGGCGAGCAGTACTTC

J: TRBJ2-5
V: TRBV7-3
length: 13
size: .
D: .
CDR3: CASSSTTQETQYF
DNA: TGTGCCAGCAGCTCGACGACCCAAGAGACCCAGTACTTC

J: TRBJ2-2
V: TRBV14
length: 17
size: .
D: .
CDR3: CASSQGFRERRAGELFF
DNA: TGTGCCAGCAGCCAAGGATTTCGGGAGAGACGGGCCGGGGAGCTGTTTTTT

J: TRBJ1-5
V: TRBV5-6
length: 14
size: .
D: .
CDR3: CASSFGQGGQPQHF
DNA: TGTGCCAGCAGCTTTGGGCAGGGCGGTCAGCCCCAGCATTTT

J: TRBJ2-5
V: TRBV11-2
length: 16
size: .
D: .
CDR3: CASSLDMGVWGETQYF
DNA: TGTGCCAGCAGCTTAGATATGGGGGTTTGGGGAGAGACCCAGTACTTC

J: TRBJ1-5
V: TRBV5-1
length: 13
size: .
D: .
CDR3: CASSLDSNQPQHF
DNA: TGCGCCAGCTCCTTGGATAGCAATCAGCCCCAGCATTTT

J: TRBJ2-3
V: TRBV5-1
length: 14
size: .
D: .
CDR3: CASSSGGFTDTQYF
DNA: TGCGCCAGCAGCTCCGGGGGATTCACAGATACGCAGTATTTT

J: TRBJ2-1
V: TRBV7-2
length: 15
size: .
D: TRBD2
CDR3: CASSLQRGGLGEQFF
DNA: TGTGCCAGCAGCTTACAGCGGGGGGGCCTAGGTGAGCAGTTCTTC

J: TRBJ2-7
V: TRBV10-3
length: 17
size: .
D: TRBD2
CDR3: CAISESGLAGGTYEQYF
DNA: TGTGCCATCAGTGAGTCCGGACTAGCGGGGGGAACCTACGAGCAGTACTTC

J: TRBJ1-5
V: TRBV28
length: 14
size: .
D: .
CDR3: CASSLMRSIQPQHF
DNA: TGTGCCAGCAGTTTAATGAGGAGTATCCAGCCCCAGCATTTT

J: TRBJ1-2
V: TRBV15
length: 14
size: .
D: .
CDR3: CATSIEYAGIGYTF
DNA: TGTGCCACCAGCATTGAATACGCCGGAATCGGCTACACCTTC

J: TRBJ1-5
V: TRBV6-1
length: 13
size: .
D: TRBD1
CDR3: CASSEALRDRGHF
DNA: TGTGCCAGCAGTGAAGCGCTTCGGGACAGAGGGCATTTT

J: TRBJ1-4
V: TRBV5-1
length: 15
size: .
D: .
CDR3: CASSLGQRYNEKLFF
DNA: TGCGCCAGCAGCCTCGGACAGCGGTATAATGAAAAACTGTTTTTT

J: TRBJ2-3
V: TRBV7-9
length: 18
size: .
D: TRBD2
CDR3: CASSSSLASGHGADTQYF
DNA: TGTGCCAGCAGCTCAAGCTTAGCTAGCGGGCATGGGGCAGATACGCAGTATTTT

J: TRBJ1-1
V: TRBV5-1
length: 15
size: .
D: TRBD1
CDR3: CASSRPGTGNTEAFF
DNA: TGCGCCAGCAGCCGTCCCGGGACAGGGAACACTGAAGCTTTCTTT

J: TRBJ1-3
V: TRBV7-2
length: 14
size: .
D: .
CDR3: CASSFGGSGNTIYF
DNA: TGTGCCAGCAGTTTCGGGGGCTCTGGAAACACCATATATTTT

J: TRBJ2-1
V: TRBV25-1
length: 15
size: .
D: .
CDR3: CASSGGAQGGHEQFF
DNA: TGTGCCAGCAGTGGGGGGGCGCAGGGCGGGCATGAGCAGTTCTTC

J: TRBJ1-2
V: TRBV7-9
length: 15
size: .
D: .
CDR3: CASSSPGLSNYGYTF
DNA: TGTGCCAGCAGCTCCCCGGGACTTTCTAACTATGGCTACACCTTC

J: TRBJ1-2
V: TRBV29-1
length: 13
size: .
D: .
CDR3: CSVRLWDSYGYTF
DNA: TGCAGCGTACGCCTATGGGACTCCTATGGCTACACCTTC

J: TRBJ2-5
V: TRBV2
length: 15
size: .
D: TRBD2
CDR3: CASSDLAGVQETQYF
DNA: TGTGCCAGCAGTGACCTAGCGGGGGTTCAAGAGACCCAGTACTTC

J: TRBJ2-3
V: TRBV7-8
length: 17
size: .
D: .
CDR3: CASKERSKYRGTDTQYF
DNA: TGTGCCAGCAAAGAAAGAAGCAAATATAGAGGCACAGATACGCAGTATTTT

J: TRBJ1-5
V: TRBV7-9
length: 18
size: .
D: .
CDR3: CASSPDGPGPFFNQPQHF
DNA: TGTGCCAGCAGCCCGGACGGCCCCGGTCCCTTTTTCAATCAGCCCCAGCATTTT

J: TRBJ2-1
V: TRBV11-2
length: 15
size: .
D: TRBD1
CDR3: CASSLTGAGYNEQFF
DNA: TGTGCCAGCAGCTTAACAGGGGCGGGTTACAATGAGCAGTTCTTC

J: TRBJ2-3
V: TRBV19
length: 15
size: .
D: .
CDR3: CASSILPPGSTPQYF
DNA: TGTGCCAGTAGTATACTCCCGCCGGGTTCCACCCCGCAGTATTTT

J: TRBJ2-7
V: TRBV5-4
length: 15
size: .
D: .
CDR3: CASSLGDGRGREQYF
DNA: TGTGCCAGCAGCTTGGGGGACGGCAGGGGACGGGAGCAGTACTTC

J: TRBJ1-2
V: TRBV19
length: 13
size: .
D: .
CDR3: CASSTPGKYGYTF
DNA: TGTGCCAGTAGTACGCCCGGAAAATATGGCTACACCTTC